This T cell receptor beta chain was profiled in a study of blood T cell repertoires in COVID-19. On the study more broadly: Researchers got acute and convalescent COVID-19 samples from the United States, Italy and Spain. PBMCs, B-cell-depleted T cells, or T cells were the source of the cDNA or gDNA that made up the material.

In the original workflow: Amplification with reference gene primers provided the estimates of nucleated cell counts. The data were produced by immunoSEQ multiplex PCR, yet TCRdb's version contains in-frame clones alone and is incomplete. That table gives V, J and clone size, and the DNA gave D and trimming. The table includes 45,000 or so clones, roughly 87% detected once. Germline trimming cut 4 bases from V and 2 bases from J; bases unmatched to any gene: 5. Germline assignment: CDR1 SGHNT and CDR2 YENEEA. The CDR3 is 15 amino acids. The chain is built from TRBV11-3 and TRBJ2-1, with 7 nucleotides matching TRBD2. The sample was peripheral blood. The sequence derives from a woman older than 75 in a cohort sampled during active or convalescent COVID-19. The CDR3 is CASSSKAGTYNEQFF. In DNA, the CDR3 is TGTGCCAGCAGCTCGAAAGCGGGAACCTACAATGAGCAGTTCTTC.